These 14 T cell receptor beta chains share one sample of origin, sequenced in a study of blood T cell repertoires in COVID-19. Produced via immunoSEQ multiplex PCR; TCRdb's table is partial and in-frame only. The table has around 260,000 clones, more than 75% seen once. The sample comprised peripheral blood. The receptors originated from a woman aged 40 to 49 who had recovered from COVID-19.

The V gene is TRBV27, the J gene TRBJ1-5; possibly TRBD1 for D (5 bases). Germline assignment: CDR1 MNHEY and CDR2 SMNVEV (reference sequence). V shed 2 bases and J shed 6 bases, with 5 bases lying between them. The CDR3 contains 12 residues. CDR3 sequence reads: CASSLRGQPQHF. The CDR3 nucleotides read TGTGCCAGCAGTTTAAGGGGTCAGCCCCAGCATTTT.

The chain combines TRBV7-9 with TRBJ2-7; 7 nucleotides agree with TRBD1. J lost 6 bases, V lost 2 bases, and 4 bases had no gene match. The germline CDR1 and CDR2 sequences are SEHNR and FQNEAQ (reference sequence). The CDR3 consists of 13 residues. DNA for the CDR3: TGTGCCAGCAGCTTAAAAGACAGGGCCGAGCAGTACTTC. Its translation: CASSLKDRAEQYF.

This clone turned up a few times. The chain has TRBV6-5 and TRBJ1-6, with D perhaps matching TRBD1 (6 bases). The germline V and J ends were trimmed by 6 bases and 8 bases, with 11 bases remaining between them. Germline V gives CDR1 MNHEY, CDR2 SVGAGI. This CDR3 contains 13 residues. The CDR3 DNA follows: TGTGCCAGCAGCCGAAACAGGGATTCACCCCTCCACTTT. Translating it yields CASSRNRDSPLHF.

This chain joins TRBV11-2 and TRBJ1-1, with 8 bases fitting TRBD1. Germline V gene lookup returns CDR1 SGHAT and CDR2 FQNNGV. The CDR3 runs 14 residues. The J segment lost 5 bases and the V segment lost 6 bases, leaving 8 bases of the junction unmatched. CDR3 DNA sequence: TGTGCCAGCAGTCGGGACAGGAGGAAAACTGAAGCTTTCTTT. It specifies CASSRDRRKTEAFF. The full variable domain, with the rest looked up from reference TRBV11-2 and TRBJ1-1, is EAGVAQSPRYKIIEKRQSVAFWCNPISGHATLYWYQQILGQGPKLLIQFQNNGVVDDSQLPKDRFSAERLKGVDSTLKIQPAKLEDSAVYLCASSRDRRKTEAFFGQGTRLTVV.

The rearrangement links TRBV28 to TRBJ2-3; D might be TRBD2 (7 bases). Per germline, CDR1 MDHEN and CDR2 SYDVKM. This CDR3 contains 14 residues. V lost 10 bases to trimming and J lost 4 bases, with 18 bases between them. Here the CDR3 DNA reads TGTGCCACCTTCTCGGGGGGCCGCTCAGATACGCAGTATTTT. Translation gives CATFSGGRSDTQYF.

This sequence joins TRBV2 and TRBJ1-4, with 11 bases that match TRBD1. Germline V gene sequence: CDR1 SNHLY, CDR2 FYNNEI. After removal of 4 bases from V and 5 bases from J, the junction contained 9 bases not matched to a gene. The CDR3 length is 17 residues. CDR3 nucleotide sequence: TGTGCCAGCAGTGCCCCGACCGGGACAGGGGGAAATGAAAAACTGTTTTTT. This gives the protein CASSAPTGTGGNEKLFF.

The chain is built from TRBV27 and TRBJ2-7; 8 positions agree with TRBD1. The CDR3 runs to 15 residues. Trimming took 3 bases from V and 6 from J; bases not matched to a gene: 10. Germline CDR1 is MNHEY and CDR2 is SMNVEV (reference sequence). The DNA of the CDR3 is TGTGCCAGCAGTTTTTTACGACAGGGGATGCCCGAGCAGTACTTC. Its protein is CASSFLRQGMPEQYF.

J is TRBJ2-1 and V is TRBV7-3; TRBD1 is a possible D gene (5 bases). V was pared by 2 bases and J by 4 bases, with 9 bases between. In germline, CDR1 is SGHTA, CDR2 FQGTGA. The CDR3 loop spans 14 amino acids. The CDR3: CASSLLPGYNEQFF. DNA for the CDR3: TGTGCCAGCAGCTTATTACCAGGGTACAATGAGCAGTTCTTC.

The chain's CDR3 is CATPVGQDPYF. Here the CDR3 DNA reads TGCGCCACCCCTGTCGGACAGGACCCGTACTTC. The V call is TRBV5-1, the J call TRBJ2-7; TRBD1 agrees at 7 bases. Germline lookup yields CDR1 SGHRS and CDR2 YFSETQ. V shed 9 bases, J shed 12 bases, and the junction held 12 bases outside the gene matches. CDR3 length: 11 amino acids.

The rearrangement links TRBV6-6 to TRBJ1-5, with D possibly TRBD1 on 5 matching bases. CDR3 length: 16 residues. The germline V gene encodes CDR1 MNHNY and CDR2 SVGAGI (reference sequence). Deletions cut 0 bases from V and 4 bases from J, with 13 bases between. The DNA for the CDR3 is TGTGCCAGCAGTTACTCGATGGGGGGTGGGAATCAGCCCCAGCATTTT. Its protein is CASSYSMGGGNQPQHF.

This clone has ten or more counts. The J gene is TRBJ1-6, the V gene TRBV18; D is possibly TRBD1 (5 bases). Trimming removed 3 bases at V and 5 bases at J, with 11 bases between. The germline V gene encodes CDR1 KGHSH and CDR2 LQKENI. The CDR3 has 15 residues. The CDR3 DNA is TGTGCCAGCTCACCCACGACAGCAGATAATTCACCCCTCCACTTT. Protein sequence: CASSPTTADNSPLHF.

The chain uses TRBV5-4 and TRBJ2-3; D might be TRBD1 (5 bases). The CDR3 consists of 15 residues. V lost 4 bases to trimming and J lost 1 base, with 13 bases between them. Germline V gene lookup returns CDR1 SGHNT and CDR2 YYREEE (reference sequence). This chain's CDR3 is CASSPQGAGTDTQYF. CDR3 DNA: TGTGCCAGCAGCCCACAAGGGGCAGGCACAGATACGCAGTATTTT. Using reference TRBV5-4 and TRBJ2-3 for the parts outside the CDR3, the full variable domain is ETGVTQSPTHLIKTRGQQVTLRCSSQSGHNTVSWYQQALGQGPQFIFQYYREEENGRGNFPPRFSGLQFPNYSSELNVNALELDDSALYLCASSPQGAGTDTQYFGPGTRLTVL.

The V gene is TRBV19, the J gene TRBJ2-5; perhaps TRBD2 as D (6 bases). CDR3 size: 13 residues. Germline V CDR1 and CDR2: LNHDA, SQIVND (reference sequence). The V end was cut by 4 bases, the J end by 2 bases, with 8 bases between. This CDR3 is CASSTGRQETQYF. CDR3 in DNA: TGTGCCAGTAGTACGGGGAGGCAAGAGACCCAGTACTTC.

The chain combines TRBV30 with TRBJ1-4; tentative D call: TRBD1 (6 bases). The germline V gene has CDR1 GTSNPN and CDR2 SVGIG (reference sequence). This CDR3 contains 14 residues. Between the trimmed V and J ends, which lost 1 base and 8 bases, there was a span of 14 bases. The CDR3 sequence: CAWSDRQAGEKLFF. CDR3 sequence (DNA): TGTGCCTGGAGTGATCGACAGGCTGGCGAAAAACTGTTTTTT.